Following are 30 T cell receptor beta chains from one sample sequenced in a study of blood T cell repertoires in COVID-19. Assay used: immunoSEQ multiplex PCR; TCRdb lists only in-frame clones, some missing. The top ten clones hold 3.5% of a sample with about 60,000 clones, approximately 91% of them seen once. The specimen was peripheral blood. The receptor source for this set is a man between 50 and 59 years old with active COVID-19.

This chain uses TRBV10-3 with TRBJ2-2, with D possibly TRBD1 on 6 matching bases. The germline gives CDR1 ENHRY, CDR2 SYGVKD. This CDR3 contains 15 residues. V lost 4 bases and J lost 1, with 10 bases in between. CDR3 in DNA: TGTGCCATCAGTGGAGGGACACTGAACACCGGGGAGCTGTTTTTT. This sequence encodes CAISGGTLNTGELFF.

CDR3 residues: CASSQVKNTEAFF. The CDR3 nucleotides read TGTGCCAGCAGCCAAGTAAAGAACACTGAAGCTTTCTTT. The chain couples TRBV4-2 to TRBJ1-1; D is unclear. The CDR3 is made up of 13 amino acids. The V gene lost 1 base and the J gene lost 1 base, with 4 bases spanning the gap. Per germline, CDR1 LGHNA and CDR2 YNFKEQ.

The chain links TRBV6-2 or TRBV6-3 to TRBJ1-2; 9 positions agree with TRBD1. Per germline, CDR1 MNHEY and CDR2 SVGEGT. The ends lost 5 bases at V and 7 bases at J; junction bases unmatched: 11. The CDR3 sequence is 15 residues long. As DNA, the CDR3 is TGTGCCAGCAGTACGTCAACAGGGGGCAGGAGTGGCTACACCTTC. This codes for CASSTSTGGRSGYTF.

The chain combines TRBV7-9 with TRBJ1-2; 8 bases are shared with TRBD1. CDR1 SEHNR and CDR2 FQNEAQ come from the germline V gene (reference sequence). Germline trimming cut 5 bases from V and 4 bases from J; bases unmatched to any gene: 6. The CDR3 is made up of 14 amino acids. The CDR3 reads CASSPTGVGYGYTF. Here the CDR3 DNA reads TGTGCCAGCAGCCCGACAGGGGTGGGCTATGGCTACACCTTC.

A few counts support this clone. The J gene is TRBJ2-3, the V gene TRBV4-1, with 8 positions matching TRBD1. Germline V gene lookup returns CDR1 MGHRA and CDR2 YSYEKL. CDR3 size: 18 residues. V shed 7 bases, J shed 1 base, and the junction held 16 bases outside the gene matches. The CDR3 bases are TGCGCCAGCACGGGGGAGAGGGCAGGGGGCCGAGGCACAGATACGCAGTATTTT. Encoded protein: CASTGERAGGRGTDTQYF.

The genes are TRBV3-1 (or the pseudogene TRBV3-2) and TRBJ1-1, with D maybe TRBD1 (5 bases). The CDR3 totals 13 residues. V lost 1 base and J lost 5, with 8 bases in between. Germline CDR1 and CDR2: LGHDT and YNNKEL (reference sequence). In DNA, the CDR3 is TGTGCCAGCAGCCAAGTGGGGGGGACTGAAGCTTTCTTT. It encodes CASSQVGGTEAFF.

The V and J genes are TRBV6-5 and TRBJ1-4, with TRBD1 as a possible D gene (6 bases). CDR1 is MNHEY, CDR2 SVGAGI, per germline. Trimming removed 6 bases from V and 0 bases from J, with 11 bases in between. CDR3 length: 15 amino acids. CDR3 residues: CASRLDSATNEKLFF. Here the CDR3 DNA reads TGTGCCAGCAGGTTGGACAGTGCAACTAATGAAAAACTGTTTTTT.

Written as DNA, the CDR3 is TGTGCCAGCAACCCACTAGCCCGAAATGAGCAGTTCTTC. It yields the protein CASNPLARNEQFF. The gene calls are TRBV14 and TRBJ2-1; maybe TRBD2 (6 bases). Germline values: CDR1 SGHDN, CDR2 FVKESK. V lost 7 bases and J lost 7, with 14 bases in between. CDR3 length: 13 residues.

This clone was counted only a few times. V usage is TRBV7-2 and J usage is TRBJ2-1; the match to TRBD2 covers 7 bases. There are 15 residues in the CDR3. Unmatched junction bases numbered 8, after V lost 4 bases and J lost 5 bases. Germline CDR1 and CDR2: SGHTA and FQGNSA. For the CDR3, the DNA is TGTGCCAGCAGCTCGGGGCGGGGGACCCACAATGAGCAGTTCTTC. This sequence encodes CASSSGRGTHNEQFF.

The chain joins TRBV7-9 to TRBJ2-1, with 8 positions matching TRBD2. The germline V gene has CDR1 SEHNR and CDR2 FQNEAQ (reference sequence). V lost 7 bases to trimming and J lost 4 bases; unmatched junction nucleotides: 9. The length of the CDR3 is 15 residues. The CDR3 here is CASTSSAGGYNEQFF. CDR3 nucleotides: TGTGCCAGCACCTCCTCTGCGGGGGGTTACAATGAGCAGTTCTTC.

The CDR3 sequence is CASSLDLTGGLNEQFF. CDR3 in DNA: TGTGCCAGCAGCTTAGATTTAACGGGGGGCCTCAATGAGCAGTTCTTC. The chain has TRBV11-2 and TRBJ2-1, with D perhaps TRBD2 (7 bases). The CDR3 is 16 residues long. Germline CDR1 is SGHAT and CDR2 is FQNNGV. Trimming removed 0 bases at V and 6 bases at J, with 15 bases between. Looking up the rest from reference TRBV11-2 and TRBJ2-1 gives the full variable domain: EAGVAQSPRYKIIEKRQSVAFWCNPISGHATLYWYQQILGQGPKLLIQFQNNGVVDDSQLPKDRFSAERLKGVDSTLKIQPAKLEDSAVYLCASSLDLTGGLNEQFFGPGTRLTVL.

The genes are TRBV5-1 and TRBJ2-3; a possible D gene is TRBD2 (5 bases). The CDR3 runs 15 residues. Germline loops: CDR1 SGHRS, CDR2 YFSETQ. Trimming stripped 3 bases from V and 3 bases from J, with 14 bases between. The CDR3 DNA follows: TGCGCCAGCAGCTCTAGCAACATCAGGACAGATACGCAGTATTTT. Translating it yields CASSSSNIRTDTQYF.

V usage is TRBV19 and J usage is TRBJ1-6; no firm D call. Germline loops: CDR1 LNHDA, CDR2 SQIVND (reference sequence). This CDR3 is built from 17 residues. V shed 3 bases and J shed 6 bases, with 18 bases lying between them. The CDR3 loop is CASSIEMARVRNSPLHF. The CDR3 DNA reads as TGTGCCAGTAGTATCGAGATGGCGAGGGTCCGTAATTCACCCCTCCACTTT.

The gene calls are TRBV5-1 and TRBJ2-1; D gene unclear. The V end was cut by 0 bases, the J end by 3 bases, with 10 bases between. Germline CDR1 is SGHRS and CDR2 is YFSETQ. This CDR3 region has 15 residues. CDR3: CASSLGGESYNEQFF. The CDR3 DNA reads as TGCGCCAGCAGCTTGGGAGGTGAAAGCTACAATGAGCAGTTCTTC.

The sample holds one count of this clone. The chain couples TRBV7-2 to TRBJ2-1; perhaps TRBD2 as D (6 bases). Germline CDR1 SGHTA, CDR2 FQGNSA. The CDR3 sequence is 14 residues long. Trimming stripped 5 bases from V and 4 bases from J, with 12 bases between. The CDR3 coding sequence is TGTGCCAGCAGCCCGGGCGGGGAATACAATGAGCAGTTCTTC. It specifies CASSPGGEYNEQFF.

The chain links TRBV12-3 or TRBV12-4 to TRBJ2-2; D may be TRBD1 (5 bases). The CDR3 totals 13 residues. The V gene lost 6 bases and the J gene lost 3 bases, with 8 bases spanning the gap. CDR3 residues: CASRQEHTGELFF. The CDR3 bases are TGTGCCAGCAGACAGGAGCACACCGGGGAGCTGTTTTTT.

The gene calls are TRBV15 and TRBJ2-7; possible D gene TRBD1, 7 bases. Trimming stripped 0 bases from V and 0 bases from J, with 12 bases between. The CDR3 loop spans 16 amino acids. The germline CDR1 and CDR2 sequences are LNHNV and YYDKDF (reference sequence). This chain's CDR3 is CATSRERDRSSYEQYF. The CDR3 coding sequence is TGTGCCACCAGCAGAGAGCGGGACAGAAGCTCCTACGAGCAGTACTTC.

The V call is TRBV19, the J call TRBJ1-6, with 9 positions matching TRBD1. The germline V gene has CDR1 LNHDA and CDR2 SQIVND (reference sequence). This CDR3 has 17 residues. Losses at the gene ends were 4 bases for V and 1 base for J; bases not matched to a gene: 5. Written as DNA, the CDR3 is TGTGCCAGTAGTACCAGGACAGGGGTATCCTATAATTCACCCCTCCACTTT. Translation gives CASSTRTGVSYNSPLHF.

The chain is built from TRBV10-3 and TRBJ2-7, with D perhaps matching TRBD1 (6 bases). The CDR3 runs to 13 residues. With 4 bases removed from V and 3 bases from J, the gap between germline ends came to 10 bases. The germline V gene has CDR1 ENHRY and CDR2 SYGVKD. The CDR3 DNA reads as TGTGCCATCAGTGGAAACAGGGACTACGAGCAGTACTTC. Residues: CAISGNRDYEQYF.

The chain recombines TRBV7-9 with TRBJ2-7, with D perhaps TRBD1 (6 bases). V lost 5 bases and J 5 bases, leaving 13 bases between the germline ends. The CDR3 is 13 residues long. Germline CDR1 is SEHNR and CDR2 is FQNEAQ (reference sequence). The CDR3 DNA sequence: TGTGCCAGCAGCCAGATGGGGGCCCACGAGCAGTACTTC. Its translation is CASSQMGAHEQYF.

The chain links TRBV6-5 to TRBJ1-1; D is possibly TRBD1 (6 bases). Trimming took off 1 base at V and 2 bases at J, with 8 bases between the two ends. CDR1 and CDR2 (germline): MNHEY, SVGAGI. The CDR3 consists of 14 residues. CDR3 DNA: TGTGCCAGCAGTTACTTACAGGGAAACACTGAAGCTTTCTTT. Amino acids: CASSYLQGNTEAFF.

The chain is built from TRBV14 and TRBJ1-3; D ambiguous. Trimming took 1 base from V and 0 from J, leaving 7 bases between them. The germline V gene encodes CDR1 SGHDN and CDR2 FVKESK. CDR3 length: 15 amino acids. The chain's CDR3 is CASSQVGSSGNTIYF. CDR3 bases: TGTGCCAGCAGCCAAGTGGGCAGCTCTGGAAACACCATATATTTT.

The rearrangement uses TRBV6-5 and TRBJ2-7, with D perhaps TRBD2 (6 bases). This CDR3 comprises 14 residues. V lost 1 base and J 1 base, leaving 8 bases between the germline ends. CDR1 is MNHEY and CDR2 is SVGAGI in the germline V gene. This CDR3 is CASSYFGGSYEQYF. DNA for the CDR3: TGTGCCAGCAGTTACTTCGGGGGTTCCTACGAGCAGTACTTC.

The chain combines TRBV12-3 or TRBV12-4 with TRBJ2-7; D call uncertain. This CDR3 has 12 amino acids. V lost 5 bases, J lost 9 bases, and 14 bases lay in between. CDR3 sequence (DNA): TGTGCCAGCAGTCTAACCGAGGTAGTGCAGTACTTC. This codes for CASSLTEVVQYF.

J is TRBJ2-7 and V is TRBV6-6; weak D call: TRBD2 (6 bases). Germline assignment: CDR1 MNHNY and CDR2 SVGAGI (reference sequence). The CDR3 length is 16 residues. V lost 2 bases, J lost 0 bases, and 14 bases lay in between. As DNA, the CDR3 is TGTGCCAGCAGTTACGGGGGGAGAACCTACTCCTACGAGCAGTACTTC. It encodes CASSYGGRTYSYEQYF.

In DNA, the CDR3 is TGTGCCAGCAGCCAAGACCGGGAGGCCAGCTCCTATAATTCACCCCTCCACTTT. It specifies CASSQDREASSYNSPLHF. J is TRBJ1-6 and V is TRBV14, with D unclear. Germline CDR1 and CDR2: SGHDN and FVKESK. Trimming removed 0 bases at V and 0 bases at J, with 12 bases between. The CDR3 is made up of 18 amino acids.

CDR3 region: CASSLGRGPGGTQYF. CDR3 DNA: TGTGCCAGCAGTTTGGGGCGGGGGCCTGGGGGGACCCAGTACTTC. The chain carries TRBV27 and TRBJ2-5; D possibly corresponds to TRBD2 (7 bases). The V gene's germline CDR1 is MNHEY and CDR2 SMNVEV (reference sequence). This CDR3 contains 15 residues. Trimming pared 3 bases from V and 7 bases from J, leaving 18 bases between.

The chain employs TRBV5-1 and TRBJ1-3; TRBD1 matches 9 bases. CDR1 is SGHRS, CDR2 YFSETQ, per germline. J lost 7 bases, V lost 3 bases, and 11 bases had no gene match. The CDR3 is 16 amino acids. The CDR3 nucleotides read TGCGCCAGCAGCTCGCACGCCACAGGGGGCTCCAACACCATATATTTT. It is translated as CASSSHATGGSNTIYF.

This rearrangement joins TRBV9 to TRBJ1-1; D uncertain. The germline V gene encodes CDR1 SGDLS and CDR2 YYNGEE. The V end lost 4 bases, the J end lost 6 bases, and 10 bases lay between the germline ends. The CDR3 is made up of 12 amino acids. The CDR3 protein is CASSQLTSEAFF. The CDR3 nucleotides read TGTGCCAGCAGCCAATTAACATCTGAAGCTTTCTTT.

V is TRBV18 and J is TRBJ2-3; the match to TRBD1 covers 8 bases. Germline loops: CDR1 KGHSH, CDR2 LQKENI. J was trimmed by 5 bases and V by 6 bases; bases with no gene match: 10. The length of the CDR3 is 15 residues. CDR3 loop: CASSPTGGVRDTQYF. As DNA, the CDR3 is TGTGCCAGCTCCCCTACAGGGGGAGTTCGAGATACGCAGTATTTT.